This T cell receptor beta chain comes out of a study of T cell responses to AZD1222 COVID-19 vaccine. Repertoires were generated with immunoSEQ multiplex PCR, while TCRdb's copy carries only in-frame clones and drops some. The sample contains 75,000 to 90,000 clones, 91% of which appear only once. Researchers grouped second doses given at about 4 or about 12 weeks into one pool. The source material was peripheral blood, sampled 28 days after the second AZD1222 dose. The sequence came from an adult who received the AZD1222 COVID-19 vaccine.

The CDR3 region is CASIADSSYNEQFF. The CDR3 DNA reads TGTGCCAGTATAGCGGATAGCTCCTACAATGAGCAGTTCTTC. J is TRBJ2-1 and V is TRBV6-5, with D tentatively TRBD2 (6 bases). This CDR3 contains 14 residues. Deletions cut 9 bases from V and 0 bases from J, with 12 bases between. Germline V lookup: CDR1 MNHEY, CDR2 SVGAGI.